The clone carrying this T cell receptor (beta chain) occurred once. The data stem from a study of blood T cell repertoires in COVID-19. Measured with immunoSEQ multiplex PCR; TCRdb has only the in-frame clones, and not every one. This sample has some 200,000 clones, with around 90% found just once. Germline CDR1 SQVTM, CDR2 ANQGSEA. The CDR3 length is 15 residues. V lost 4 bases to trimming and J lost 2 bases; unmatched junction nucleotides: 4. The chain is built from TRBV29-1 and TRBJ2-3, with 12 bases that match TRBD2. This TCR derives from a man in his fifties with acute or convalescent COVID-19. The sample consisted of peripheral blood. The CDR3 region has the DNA TGCAGCGTTGGTCTAGCGGGAGGGACCACAGATACGCAGTATTTT. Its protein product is CSVGLAGGTTDTQYF.